Below are 18 T cell receptor beta chains sequenced from a single sample in a study of graft-versus-host responses after intestinal transplantation. The antigens of these receptors remain unknown. The table came from immunoSEQ multiplex PCR; TCRdb's copy has only in-frame clones and leaves some out. The sample holds tens of thousands of clones, 90% to 95% seen once. Sequences were derived from unstimulated CD8+ T cells sorted from spleen or lymph node cells, sampled before intestinal transplant. These receptors originate from a human donor who received an intestinal transplant.

This clone showed up just once. V usage is TRBV7-9 and J usage is TRBJ2-2; 8 nucleotides match TRBD1. The germline V gene encodes CDR1 SEHNR and CDR2 FQNEAQ (reference sequence). The V gene end was trimmed by 4 bases and the J gene end by 3 bases; junction bases not matched to a gene: 7. This CDR3 is 16 amino acids long. CDR3 DNA sequence: TGTGCCAGCAGCTCCGACAGGGGCACTCACACCGGGGAGCTGTTTTTT. Translating gives CASSSDRGTHTGELFF.

V is TRBV7-2 and J is TRBJ2-6; D might be TRBD2 (7 bases). V was shortened by 1 base and J by 2 bases, with 9 bases between the two germline ends. There are 16 residues in the CDR3. Germline CDR1 is SGHTA and CDR2 is FQGNSA. The CDR3, as DNA: TGTGCCAGCAGCTTAGTCGGGGGGCCTGGGGCCAACGTCCTGACTTTC. Amino acids: CASSLVGGPGANVLTF.

The chain couples TRBV6-5 to TRBJ2-5; 11 bases agree with TRBD2. In germline, CDR1 is MNHEY, CDR2 SVGAGI. J lost 2 bases, V lost 6 bases, and 2 bases had no gene match. The CDR3 consists of 14 residues. CDR3 nucleotides: TGTGCCAGCAGAGTAGCGGGGGGGCAAGAGACCCAGTACTTC. Translation: CASRVAGGQETQYF.

The rearrangement joins TRBV7-2 to TRBJ2-5, with D possibly matching TRBD1 (5 bases). CDR1 and CDR2 (germline): SGHTA, FQGNSA. There are 13 residues in the CDR3. The V end was cut by 10 bases, the J end by 2 bases, with 14 bases between. This CDR3 reads CAIQGGKQETQYF. Here the CDR3 DNA reads TGTGCCATCCAGGGTGGGAAACAAGAGACCCAGTACTTC. The full variable domain, in which reference TRBV7-2 and TRBJ2-5 provide the parts outside the CDR3, is GAGVSQSPSNKVTEKGKDVELRCDPISGHTALYWYRQSLGQGLEFLIYFQGNSAPDKSGLPSDRFSAERTGGSVSTLTIQRTQQEDSAVYLCAIQGGKQETQYFGPGTRLLVL.

The chain combines TRBV11-2 with TRBJ2-7; 9 bases line up with TRBD2. The CDR3 runs to 15 residues. Germline CDR1 SGHAT, CDR2 FQNNGV. With V trimmed by 1 base and J by 1 base, 2 bases remained unmatched. The CDR3 sequence: CASSLASGGSYEQYF. The CDR3 nucleotides are TGTGCCAGCAGCTTAGCAAGCGGGGGGTCCTACGAGCAGTACTTC.

The CDR3 protein is CASSQGGSNQPQHF. The CDR3 DNA sequence: TGCGCCAGCAGCCAAGGGGGCAGCAATCAGCCCCAGCATTTT. The chain has TRBV4-1 and TRBJ1-5; possible D gene TRBD1, 5 bases. CDR3 length equals 14 residues. Germline CDR1 reads MGHRA; CDR2 reads YSYEKL. V was shortened by 1 base and J by 1 base, with 5 bases between the two germline ends.

The chain links TRBV4-1 to TRBJ2-7; possibly TRBD1 for D (5 bases). V lost 0 bases and J lost 4, with 16 bases in between. The CDR3 consists of 16 residues. CDR1 is MGHRA and CDR2 is YSYEKL in the germline V gene. CDR3 in DNA: TGCGCCAGCAGCCAAGATGGGGTAGGGGCAATTTACGAGCAGTACTTC. Protein product: CASSQDGVGAIYEQYF.

The V gene is TRBV27, the J gene TRBJ2-2, with TRBD1 matching 9 bases. J was trimmed by 2 bases and V by 5 bases; bases with no gene match: 12. CDR1 is MNHEY, CDR2 SMNVEV, per germline (reference sequence). CDR3 length: 18 amino acids. CDR3 sequence (DNA): TGTGCCAGCAGTGAGAACAGACAGGGGGACATCAACACCGGGGAGCTGTTTTTT. This sequence encodes CASSENRQGDINTGELFF.

The sample holds one count of this clone. The rearrangement uses TRBV7-9 and TRBJ2-3; the D gene is possibly TRBD2 (6 bases). Germline V gene lookup returns CDR1 SEHNR and CDR2 FQNEAQ (reference sequence). Trimming removed 3 bases from V and 4 bases from J, with 17 bases in between. This CDR3 comprises 16 residues. In DNA, the CDR3 is TGTGCCAGCAGCTTTCCCGGAGGGCCGGTCGCAGATACGCAGTATTTT. This encodes CASSFPGGPVADTQYF.

This rearrangement joins TRBV7-2 to TRBJ2-1, with no clear D. Per the germline V gene, CDR1 is SGHTA and CDR2 is FQGNSA. V was cut by 0 bases and J by 6 bases, with 15 bases left in between. CDR3 length: 16 residues. The CDR3 here is CASSLAPPGRTNEQFF. The CDR3 coding sequence is TGTGCCAGCAGCTTAGCTCCCCCAGGCCGCACCAATGAGCAGTTCTTC.

The chain combines TRBV27 with TRBJ2-7; 7 bases align to TRBD1. The CDR3 length is 14 residues. The V gene's germline CDR1 is MNHEY and CDR2 SMNVEV (reference sequence). V gave up 4 bases and J gave up 0 bases; unmatched junction bases: 3. CDR3 sequence reads: CASSWTGRSYEQYF. The DNA for the CDR3 is TGTGCCAGCAGTTGGACAGGACGCTCCTACGAGCAGTACTTC.

This clone was detected once. This chain joins TRBV5-6 and TRBJ2-7; maybe TRBD2 (6 bases). This CDR3 region has 13 residues. V was trimmed by 0 bases and J by 3 bases, leaving 7 bases between them. Germline assignment: CDR1 SGHDT and CDR2 YYEEEE. The CDR3 nucleotides read TGTGCCAGCAGCTTGGAAGCGGGCTACGAGCAGTACTTC. Translating it yields CASSLEAGYEQYF.

The chain has TRBV27 and TRBJ1-5; the D gene is possibly TRBD1 (5 bases). Germline V CDR1 and CDR2: MNHEY, SMNVEV (reference sequence). Deletions cut 3 bases from V and 9 bases from J, with 12 bases between. This CDR3 comprises 13 residues. CDR3 loop: CASSFPGGGPQHF. DNA of the CDR3: TGTGCCAGCAGTTTTCCCGGGGGGGGGCCCCAGCATTTT.

The J gene is TRBJ2-3, the V gene TRBV19; 9 bases are shared with TRBD2. Germline values: CDR1 LNHDA, CDR2 SQIVND (reference sequence). The CDR3 contains 14 residues. The ends lost 6 bases at V and 2 bases at J; junction bases unmatched: 3. CDR3 region: CASRTSGFTDTQYF. The CDR3 DNA follows: TGTGCCAGTAGGACTAGCGGATTCACAGATACGCAGTATTTT.

The rearrangement uses TRBV27 and TRBJ1-2; 11 nucleotides match TRBD1. With V trimmed by 5 bases and J by 3 bases, 5 bases remained unmatched. The germline V gene has CDR1 MNHEY and CDR2 SMNVEV (reference sequence). The CDR3 spans 15 residues. The CDR3 loop is CASSPGQGAYYGYTF. The CDR3, as DNA: TGTGCCAGCAGTCCAGGACAGGGGGCCTACTATGGCTACACCTTC.

The chain links TRBV7-8 to TRBJ1-5; D gene unclear. The CDR3 is 14 residues long. Germline loops: CDR1 SGHVS, CDR2 FQNEAQ. Trimming took off 1 base at V and 1 base at J, with 5 bases between the two ends. Here the CDR3 DNA reads TGTGCCAGCAGCTTAGGCACAAGCAATCAGCCCCAGCATTTT. Amino acid sequence: CASSLGTSNQPQHF.

A few counts support this clone. The chain joins TRBV10-3 to TRBJ1-1; no reliable D call. V was trimmed by 5 bases and J by 1 base, leaving 5 bases between them. The CDR3 runs 12 residues. CDR1 is ENHRY, CDR2 SYGVKD, per germline. CDR3 amino acids: CAISSGNTEAFF. The CDR3 DNA reads as TGTGCCATCAGTTCGGGGAACACTGAAGCTTTCTTT.

The rearrangement links TRBV4-1 to TRBJ2-7; 7 nucleotides match TRBD2. This CDR3 spans 16 amino acids. J lost 0 bases, V lost 3 bases, and 8 bases had no gene match. Germline CDR1 MGHRA, CDR2 YSYEKL. In nucleotides, the CDR3 is TGCGCCAGCAGCCAGGCCCCAGCGGGGATCTCCTACGAGCAGTACTTC. Its protein product is CASSQAPAGISYEQYF.